These 4 T cell receptor beta chains share one sample of origin, sequenced in a study of chemoradiotherapy in HPV16-positive cancers. Using immunoSEQ multiplex PCR, the repertoire was profiled, and TCRdb retains in-frame clones only, with some absent. The top ten hold roughly 16% of the sample, which has more than 20,000 clones, 92% seen once. Sequences were derived from blood, sampled from a patient who underwent chemoradiotherapy. The receptors come from a human donor with HPV-associated anogenital cancer.

This clone was counted a single time. This sequence joins TRBV7-6 and TRBJ2-7; no clear D gene. The length of the CDR3 is 13 residues. V lost 0 bases to trimming and J lost 1 base, with 4 bases between them. Germline V CDR1 and CDR2: SGHVS, FNYEAQ. CDR3 amino acids: CASSLAQSYEQYF. The DNA of the CDR3 is TGTGCCAGCAGCTTAGCACAGTCCTACGAGCAGTACTTC.

This clone was recorded only once. The V gene is TRBV27, the J gene TRBJ2-7, with D possibly matching TRBD1 (6 bases). This CDR3 has 13 amino acids. The V gene lost 5 bases and the J gene lost 3 bases, with 11 bases spanning the gap. Germline V gene data show CDR1 as MNHEY and CDR2 as SMNVEV (reference sequence). CDR3 loop: CASSMGQDYEQYF. CDR3 coding DNA: TGTGCCAGCAGTATGGGACAAGACTACGAGCAGTACTTC.

V usage is TRBV10-3 and J usage is TRBJ1-4, with 10 bases identical to TRBD1. The germline V gene encodes CDR1 ENHRY and CDR2 SYGVKD. V was pared by 3 bases and J by 5 bases, with 3 bases of the junction left unmatched. CDR3 size: 15 residues. The CDR3 reads CAISDPGQGNEKLFF. Here the CDR3 DNA reads TGTGCCATCAGTGATCCGGGACAGGGGAATGAAAAACTGTTTTTT.

The V call is TRBV7-2, the J call TRBJ2-5; D ambiguous. The V end lost 1 base, the J end lost 5 bases, and 5 bases lay between the germline ends. CDR3 size: 12 residues. Germline lookup yields CDR1 SGHTA and CDR2 FQGNSA. CDR3 residues: CASSLVGETQYF. The CDR3 DNA sequence: TGTGCCAGCAGCTTAGTGGGGGAGACCCAGTACTTC.